The sequence of this T cell receptor (beta chain) was determined in a study of blood T cell repertoires in COVID-19. Trimming took off 7 bases at V and 1 base at J, with 10 bases between the two ends. Germline V CDR1 and CDR2: SEHNR, FQNEAQ (reference sequence). CDR3 size: 13 residues. This clone was seen just once. The repertoire was sequenced with immunoSEQ multiplex PCR; TCRdb's copy has only in-frame clones and lacks some. The sample consists of about 380,000 clones, more than 75% of them appearing once. The sequence derives from a woman aged 18-29 years who had recovered from COVID-19. This rearrangement joins TRBV7-9 to TRBJ1-1; tentatively, D is TRBD1 (5 bases). The sample consisted of PBMCs or T cells enriched from blood (not recorded which). Written as DNA, the CDR3 is TGTGCCAGCATCCTCGGGGGGAACACTGAAGCTTTCTTT. Its protein is CASILGGNTEAFF.